This T cell receptor beta chain was recovered during a study of shared clonotypes between healthy human individuals (dated by TCRdb to about 2020). Some background on the complete study: A few men and two women, aged 18 to 49 years, made up the cohort. Libraries were prepared and TCR repertoires were sequenced by different laboratories using diverse techniques, in order to increase sequencing depth and limit assay-specific biases. The study deeply sequenced blood TCR repertoires of roughly five healthy adults to estimate repertoire size and the extent of clonotype sharing between individuals. Each donor's leukapheresis produced roughly between about 0.8 and 8.9 billion PBMCs. Per donor, three plates each were used for CD4 naive and CD4 memory, two for CD8 naive, and one for CD8 memory.

In the case of this clone: Its antigen is unknown. No quality values exist for individual bases; no much larger clone is one base distant. In the same sample, other DNA sequences code for this CDR3.

Donors were healthy HIV-negative adults with no recently reported acute infections or vaccinations. Every donor was a Caucasian adult living in Nashville, Tennessee, USA. CD4+ T cells were enriched through magnetic negative selection, after which naive cells were positively selected on CD45RA and the remaining negative fraction served as the memory subset. Blood was obtained by leukapheresis, after which PBMCs were separated by Ficoll-Histopaque density gradient centrifugation and cryopreserved in liquid nitrogen vapor phase. Analytical flow cytometry was used to check the purity and quantity of every magnetically sorted T cell population. Genomic DNA was isolated from each sorted fraction and quantified by UV absorbance on a Nanodrop 2000c. Study-wide findings and limitations: Higher generation probabilities were observed for clonotypes shared by all four sorted-subset donors than for non-shared clonotypes. Across four donors, roughly 5% of naive CD4, roughly 3.3% of naive CD8, 2.3% of memory CD4, and approximately 0.4% of memory CD8 clonotypes were shared. Because the study included only a small number of donors, the genetic and exposure-history diversity represented was limited. Based on pairwise subsampling, the degree of clonotype sharing among donors was expected to be affected by sequencing depth. Larger estimated clonotype richness was generally found for naive subsets than for memory subsets. Incomplete sequencing was indicated by rarefaction of sorted-subset datasets, despite the large sequencing depth. Sampling was limited to blood, and TCR repertoires in tissue likely differ from TCR repertoires in blood.

Using the deep immunoSEQ assay, TCR CDR3 regions were amplified from genomic DNA by multiplex PCR. Genomic DNA extracted from each cell subset was distributed evenly over all wells of several immunoSEQ 96-well plates, and each plate served as one replicate. For sorted subsets, each replicate PCR was loaded with approximately 190 ng genomic DNA, equivalent to approximately 33,000 T cell genomes. The purified libraries were quantified using a Qubit 3.0 fluorometer, sized with a Bioanalyzer 2100, and then quantified again using the KAPA Library Quantification kit. Every immunoSEQ 96-well plate was sequenced on a dedicated single-read 150-cycle Illumina NextSeq 550 flow cell. Per the source publication's procedure: The immunoSEQ output contained only junctional sequences without quality scores, so filtering could not match that applied to full-length reads. Sequences were annotated with PyIR, a Python wrapper for IgBLAST v1.9, and V/J genes and CDR3 were assigned using IMGT germline references. Reads were filtered out if the reads had weak V/J assignments (E-value above 1e-6), no CDR3, stop codons, out-of-frame junctions, or ambiguous translated residues. A V3J clonotype was defined by an identical inferred V gene, J gene, and CDR3 amino acid sequence. The percentage overlap between two repertoires was calculated by dividing the number of shared unique clonotypes by the size of the smaller repertoire. Repertoire richness was assessed with RTK rarefaction, the Chao1 estimator, and Recon v2.1 estimates of unobserved clonotypes. OLGA was used to compute generation probabilities for all TCRbeta clonotypes that the gDNA method yielded from a few donors. As stored in TCRdb, this immuneACCESS dataset retains in-frame rearrangements with V and J assigned. A fraction of the clones does not appear; measured against another copy, unresolved V genes explain less than half of the discrepancy, and the remainder lacks a known reason. D and trimming were read from the DNA, whereas the V and J calls and clone size are those reported in that table. The sample table lists about 2 million clones, 90% to 95% of them with a count of one. 0.1% to 0.15% of the sample comes from the top ten.

V lost 1 base and J lost 9 bases; the stretch between them is 7 bases long. The CDR3 sequence holds 12 residues, the cysteine and phenylalanine included. Left in the record is the CDR3 DNA by itself, 36 bases read in frame from the first base. In the germline V gene (reference sequence), CDR1 corresponds to WNHNN and CDR2 to SYGVQD. Here the chain combines TRBV10-1 and TRBJ2-1, with the D gene too uncertain to name. This TCR was sampled from a man in his late teens or twenties in good health. The sample comprised naive CD4+ T cells sorted from blood. What the cell subset or site label conveys for this sample: CD45RA+ positively selected. CDR3 region: CASSEYPGEQFF. The nucleotide sequence reads TGCGCCAGCAGTGAGTACCCGGGTGAGCAGTTCTTC.